This entry lists 24 T cell receptor beta chains sequenced from one sample in a study of shared clonotypes between healthy human individuals. Clones were sequenced by immunoSEQ multiplex PCR, and TCRdb holds only the in-frame ones, with some missing. Of 2,500,000 or so clones listed, over 85% are singletons. The sequencing input was naive CD4+ T cells from PBMCs. Subset reported: CD45RA+ positively selected. These TCRs come from a man aged 18 to 30 in good health. Some clones in this sample may be carry-over from other donors' samples.

Turning to this clone: Other nucleotide sequences from this sample produce the same CDR3. The chain joins TRBV19 to TRBJ2-1; D remains unclear. Germline V gene data show CDR1 as LNHDA and CDR2 as SQIVND (reference sequence). The CDR3 is 15 amino acids. The V and J ends lost 3 bases and 0 bases respectively, with 9 bases between them. CDR3 residues: CASSITGRSYNEQFF. The CDR3 nucleotides are TGTGCCAGTAGTATCACCGGACGCTCCTACAATGAGCAGTTCTTC.

J is TRBJ2-7 and V is TRBV7-3; 14 bases are shared with TRBD2. Germline V gene data show CDR1 as SGHTA and CDR2 as FQGTGA. This CDR3 is 18 amino acids long. The V gene end was trimmed by 1 base and the J gene end by 6 bases; junction bases not matched to a gene: 11. The CDR3 sequence is CASSLRPTGLAGGGEQYF. CDR3 DNA: TGTGCCAGCAGCTTAAGGCCCACCGGACTAGCGGGAGGAGGCGAGCAGTACTTC.

This chain connects TRBV9 to TRBJ2-7; 8 bases line up with TRBD1. With V trimmed by 4 bases and J by 0 bases, 9 bases remained unmatched. CDR1 and CDR2 from the germline V gene are SGDLS and YYNGEE. There are 16 residues in the CDR3. This CDR3 is CASSPDDRGFSYEQYF. CDR3 DNA sequence: TGTGCCAGCAGCCCAGACGACAGGGGCTTCTCCTACGAGCAGTACTTC. Variable domain in full (rest from reference TRBV9 and TRBJ2-7): DSGVTQTPKHLITATGQRVTLRCSPRSGDLSVYWYQQSLDQGLQFLIQYYNGEERAKGNILERFSAQQFPDLHSELNLSSLELGDSALYFCASSPDDRGFSYEQYFGPGTRLTVT.

This clone was observed a single time. The chain recombines TRBV6-6 with TRBJ1-2; the D is unclear. Trimming shortened V by 2 bases and J by 7 bases, and 8 bases separated the two germline ends. This CDR3 has 12 amino acids. Germline V gene lookup returns CDR1 MNHNY and CDR2 SVGAGI (reference sequence). The CDR3 coding sequence is TGTGCCAGCAGTTACGGCCCCCTTGGCTACACCTTC. Its translation: CASSYGPLGYTF.

The J gene is TRBJ2-5, the V gene TRBV6-5; D unresolved. Per germline, CDR1 MNHEY and CDR2 SVGAGI. This CDR3 has 13 amino acids. The germline V and J ends were trimmed by 1 base and 11 bases, with 14 bases remaining between them. CDR3 in amino acids: CASSYLGEEEQYF. The CDR3 DNA reads as TGTGCCAGCAGTTACTTGGGTGAAGAGGAGCAGTACTTC.

The chain uses TRBV19 and TRBJ2-1, with 11 nucleotides matching TRBD2. This CDR3 region has 16 residues. The V and J ends lost 5 bases and 10 bases, in that order; junction bases with no gene match: 13. Germline V gene sequence: CDR1 LNHDA, CDR2 SQIVND (reference sequence). The CDR3 sequence: CASSLRLAGYQEEQFF. The CDR3 DNA is TGTGCCAGTAGTCTGCGACTAGCGGGGTACCAGGAAGAGCAGTTCTTC.

The V call is TRBV4-3, the J call TRBJ2-1, with D possibly called TRBD1 or TRBD2 (5 bases each). V was clipped by 5 bases and J by 4 bases, with 15 bases between them. The germline gives CDR1 LGHNA, CDR2 YSLEER. CDR3 length equals 15 residues. Written as DNA, the CDR3 is TGCGCCAGCAGCGATACCGGGACGATTTACAATGAGCAGTTCTTC. Translation gives CASSDTGTIYNEQFF.

The chain uses TRBV11-2 and TRBJ1-5, with D uncertain. The CDR3 length is 13 residues. In germline, CDR1 is SGHAT, CDR2 FQNNGV. Trimming left V 5 bases short and J 6 bases short, with 11 bases between. The DNA of the CDR3 is TGTGCCAGCAGCCGCATTTCAGGTCAGCCCCAGCATTTT. Protein: CASSRISGQPQHF.

This chain uses TRBV9 with TRBJ2-5, with TRBD2 matching 9 bases. The CDR3 consists of 19 residues. The V and J ends lost 0 bases and 7 bases, in that order; junction bases with no gene match: 19. Germline-derived CDR1 and CDR2 are SGDLS and YYNGEE. The CDR3 sequence: CASSVVASGKEGGPRTQYF. For the CDR3, the DNA is TGTGCCAGCAGCGTAGTCGCTAGCGGGAAGGAAGGGGGACCGCGGACCCAGTACTTC.

The chain uses TRBV25-1 and TRBJ1-2; 10 bases agree with TRBD1. The CDR3 spans 14 residues. J gave up 7 bases and V 6 bases, and 8 bases lay outside the gene matches. Germline V gives CDR1 MGHDK, CDR2 SYGVNS. The CDR3 sequence: CASRETGGASGYTF. Here the CDR3 DNA reads TGTGCCAGCAGAGAGACAGGGGGCGCTTCTGGCTACACCTTC.

This chain connects TRBV5-6 to TRBJ1-2, with D uncertain. V gave up 5 bases and J gave up 5 bases, with 13 bases separating them. CDR3 length: 13 amino acids. The germline V gene has CDR1 SGHDT and CDR2 YYEEEE. Here the CDR3 DNA reads TGTGCCAGCAGGAAAGGAGCGGGATATGGCTACACCTTC. Translation: CASRKGAGYGYTF.

The chain combines TRBV9 with TRBJ1-2; D may be TRBD1 (6 bases). There are 14 residues in the CDR3. V shed 5 bases and J shed 3 bases, with 14 bases lying between them. The germline CDR1 and CDR2 sequences are SGDLS and YYNGEE. CDR3 nucleotides: TGTGCCAGCAGTGCCGGGGGGGCTGACTATGGCTACACCTTC. It yields the protein CASSAGGADYGYTF.

The gene calls are TRBV21-1 and TRBJ2-1; the D segment call TRBD2 is taken from the table without a DNA check. TRBV21-1 is shown as a pseudogene. The CDR3 sequence is 22 residues long. The CDR3 coding sequence is TGTGCCAGCAGCAAAGTTGTTTCAGGTGGTCTAGCGGGAGACCCGCGGGACAATGAGCAGTTCTTC. This gives the protein CASSKVVSGGLAGDPRDNEQFF.

This chain connects TRBV7-8 to TRBJ2-1; 12 bases map to TRBD2. The germline gives CDR1 SGHVS, CDR2 FQNEAQ. V dropped 10 bases and J dropped 4; count of bases not matched to a gene: 2. CDR3 length: 13 residues. CDR3 protein: CATGLAGYNEQFF. Written as DNA, the CDR3 is TGTGCCACAGGACTAGCGGGATACAATGAGCAGTTCTTC.

The chain combines TRBV9 with TRBJ1-1; D ambiguous. The CDR3 has 14 residues. Looked up from germline, CDR1 is SGDLS and CDR2 is YYNGEE. The V gene lost 3 bases and the J gene lost 0 bases, with 9 bases spanning the gap. The CDR3: CASSAAGMNTEAFF. CDR3 nucleotides: TGTGCCAGCAGCGCCGCGGGGATGAACACTGAAGCTTTCTTT.

This chain links TRBV7-2 with TRBJ2-2; 11 positions match TRBD2. The CDR3 has 15 amino acids. Germline CDR1 is SGHTA and CDR2 is FQGNSA. V lost 5 bases, J lost 8 bases, and 7 bases stayed unmatched. CDR3 amino acids: CASSELAGVAGELFF. The CDR3 bases are TGTGCCAGCAGCGAACTAGCGGGAGTGGCAGGGGAGCTGTTTTTT.

The chain is built from TRBV9 and TRBJ2-3; D is perhaps TRBD2 (5 bases). CDR3 length equals 12 residues. The V and J ends lost 6 bases and 4 bases respectively, with 9 bases between them. Germline assignment: CDR1 SGDLS and CDR2 YYNGEE. The CDR3 nucleotides are TGTGCCAGCAACCGGGATTCAGATACGCAGTATTTT. It is translated as CASNRDSDTQYF.

This chain connects TRBV10-1 to TRBJ2-5; D remains unclear. V lost 0 bases to trimming and J lost 3 bases, with 11 bases between them. Germline V gene data show CDR1 as WNHNN and CDR2 as SYGVQD (reference sequence). The CDR3 sequence is 15 residues long. The CDR3 region is CASSESAGPEETQYF. As DNA, the CDR3 is TGCGCCAGCAGTGAGTCGGCAGGACCAGAAGAGACCCAGTACTTC.

The chain has TRBV5-1 and TRBJ1-2; 9 bases map to TRBD1. V was pared by 3 bases and J by 6 bases, with 12 bases of the junction left unmatched. This CDR3 spans 16 amino acids. Germline V lookup: CDR1 SGHRS, CDR2 YFSETQ. CDR3 region: CASSSTRTGTGNGYTF. The DNA of the CDR3 is TGCGCCAGCAGCTCTACTCGAACCGGGACAGGGAATGGCTACACCTTC.

The chain joins TRBV4-1 to TRBJ2-7, with 8 bases that match TRBD1. Germline CDR1 is MGHRA and CDR2 is YSYEKL. Trimming at V came to 5 bases and at J to 0 bases, leaving 6 bases not matched to a gene. The CDR3 has 15 residues. The CDR3 spells CASSARDRNSYEQYF. The CDR3 DNA reads TGCGCCAGCAGCGCACGGGACAGGAACTCCTACGAGCAGTACTTC.

This clone was counted a single time. This chain links TRBV19 with TRBJ2-2, with D maybe TRBD2 (5 bases). In germline, CDR1 is LNHDA, CDR2 SQIVND (reference sequence). The ends were cut back, 9 bases at V and 6 bases at J, with 23 bases in the middle. CDR3 length equals 16 residues. The CDR3 region has the DNA TGTGCCAGCACCCGGGCCCCGGGAAGTGGCGCCGGGGAGCTGTTTTTT. Protein product: CASTRAPGSGAGELFF.

The genes are TRBV7-9 and TRBJ2-1; 10 nucleotides match TRBD2. This CDR3 has 16 amino acids. CDR1 SEHNR and CDR2 FQNEAQ come from the germline V gene (reference sequence). Trimming at V came to 5 bases and at J to 7 bases, leaving 11 bases not matched to a gene. This CDR3 reads CASSLLSGRAINEQFF. The CDR3 DNA reads TGTGCCAGCAGCCTCCTCAGCGGGAGGGCCATTAATGAGCAGTTCTTC.

In DNA, the CDR3 is TGCGCCAGCAGTCCTTCAAACGGAGAGACCCAGTACTTC. This codes for CASSPSNGETQYF. This chain connects TRBV4-3 to TRBJ2-5; D call uncertain. CDR1 and CDR2 (germline): LGHNA, YSLEER. V dropped 6 bases and J dropped 4 bases, with 12 bases sitting between them. CDR3 length equals 13 residues.

The chain carries TRBV4-3 and TRBJ2-1; 14 bases fit TRBD2. CDR3 length: 15 residues. V lost 3 bases to trimming and J lost 7 bases; unmatched junction nucleotides: 2. From germline, CDR1 is LGHNA and CDR2 YSLEER. The CDR3 nucleotides read TGCGCCAGCAGCCACGGACTAGCGGGAGGAAATGAGCAGTTCTTC. This sequence encodes CASSHGLAGGNEQFF.